One sample yielded the 21 T cell receptor beta chains listed below, sequenced in a study of vaccination effects on CD4 cells after COVID-19. Sequencing was performed with immunoSEQ multiplex PCR; in TCRdb, only in-frame clones are kept and a portion is missing. The sample gives approximately 45,000 clones, around 70% of which show up once; approximately 9% is in the top ten. No antigen has been assigned to these receptors. At the end of 10 days of culture, CD4+ T cells were isolated. The specimen comprised CD4+ T cells from PBMCs cultured without peptide, sampled before COVID-19 vaccination. The receptor source for this set is a human donor who had a prior SARS-CoV-2 infection.

The gene calls are TRBV5-5 and TRBJ1-5; no reliable D call. CDR3 length: 15 residues. Germline V gene data show CDR1 as SGHKS and CDR2 as YYEKEE (reference sequence). V lost 1 base and J lost 6, with 14 bases in between. CDR3 in amino acids: CASSLLVGGSQPQHF. CDR3 bases: TGTGCCAGCAGCTTGTTGGTGGGAGGGAGTCAGCCCCAGCATTTT.

This chain links TRBV3-1 (or the pseudogene TRBV3-2) with TRBJ1-3; D is undetermined. CDR1 LGHDT and CDR2 YNNKEL come from the germline V gene (reference sequence). With 2 bases removed from V and 4 bases from J, the gap between germline ends came to 6 bases. The CDR3 has 13 amino acids. CDR3 sequence (DNA): TGTGCCAGCAGCCAATCGCTCGGAAACACCATATATTTT. It encodes CASSQSLGNTIYF.

The rearrangement links TRBV4-1 to TRBJ2-5, with D possibly TRBD2 on 5 matching bases. Looked up from germline, CDR1 is MGHRA and CDR2 is YSYEKL. This CDR3 has 15 amino acids. Trimming shortened V by 3 bases and J by 0 bases, and 11 bases separated the two germline ends. The CDR3 DNA reads as TGCGCCAGCAGCCAGAAGAAGGACTACCAAGAGACCCAGTACTTC. Residues: CASSQKKDYQETQYF.

Turning to this clone: Relative to the germline gene, one junction end is altered; a read error may explain this. This chain uses TRBV6-1 with TRBJ1-2; 8 bases agree with TRBD1. The CDR3 contains 15 residues. Germline CDR1 MNHNS, CDR2 SASEGT. The CDR3 DNA follows: TGTGCCAGCAGTCAAGCAACAACAGGGGGCTATGGCTACACCTTC. It codes for CASSQATTGGYGYTF.

The DNA of the CDR3 is TGTGCCTGGAGTCTGGGGGGGTCGGGCAATCAGCCCCAGCATTTT. Amino acid sequence: CAWSLGGSGNQPQHF. The chain is built from TRBV30 and TRBJ1-5, with D possibly matching TRBD1 (5 bases). Per germline, CDR1 GTSNPN and CDR2 SVGIG (reference sequence). Trimming cost V 2 bases and J 2 bases, with 13 bases left between them. The CDR3 is 15 amino acids.

The CDR3 region has the DNA TGTGCCAGCAGCTCCAACGGCCCCGGGGAGACCCAGTACTTC. The encoded protein is CASSSNGPGETQYF. The chain carries TRBV7-3 and TRBJ2-5; D is ambiguous. Germline V CDR1 and CDR2: SGHTA, FQGTGA. With 4 bases removed from V and 5 bases from J, the gap between germline ends came to 14 bases. CDR3 size: 14 residues.

The J gene is TRBJ1-1, the V gene TRBV5-1; the match to TRBD1 covers 7 bases. The CDR3 covers 15 residues. Germline values: CDR1 SGHRS, CDR2 YFSETQ. Losses at the gene ends were 0 bases for V and 1 base for J; bases not matched to a gene: 3. The CDR3: CASSLEHRGNTEAFF. The DNA of the CDR3 is TGCGCCAGCAGCTTGGAGCACAGGGGGAACACTGAAGCTTTCTTT.

J is TRBJ2-7 and V is TRBV12-3 or TRBV12-4; D is possibly TRBD2 (6 bases). V was cut by 5 bases and J by 3 bases, with 11 bases left in between. CDR3 size: 13 residues. The CDR3 DNA reads as TGTGCCAGCAGTAAACCGGGAGACTACGAGCAGTACTTC. Its protein is CASSKPGDYEQYF.

This clone was observed a few times. The chain has TRBV5-1 and TRBJ1-2, with 7 bases matching TRBD1. Germline trimming cut 2 bases from V and 7 bases from J; bases unmatched to any gene: 8. This CDR3 is 14 amino acids long. From germline, CDR1 is SGHRS and CDR2 YFSETQ. CDR3 DNA: TGCGCCAGCAGCTTAAATACAGGGGCCGGTGGCTACACCTTC. This gives the protein CASSLNTGAGGYTF. Filled out from reference TRBV5-1 and TRBJ1-2, the complete variable domain reads KAGVTQTPRYLIKTRGQQVTLSCSPISGHRSVSWYQQTPGQGLQFLFEYFSETQRNKGNFPGRFSGRQFSNSRSEMNVSTLELGDSALYLCASSLNTGAGGYTFGSGTRLTVV.

This chain joins TRBV18 and TRBJ2-7, with no clear D. The CDR3 has 15 amino acids. Trimming stripped 2 bases from V and 0 bases from J, with 11 bases between. Germline loops: CDR1 KGHSH, CDR2 LQKENI. In nucleotides, the CDR3 is TGTGCCAGCTCACCAACTCGGCTAAGCTCCTACGAGCAGTACTTC. Amino acids: CASSPTRLSSYEQYF.

CDR3 protein: CASSLGWGNGYTF. CDR3 DNA sequence: TGTGCCAGCAGCTTGGGATGGGGGAATGGCTACACCTTC. The V and J genes are TRBV5-4 and TRBJ1-2, with D possibly matching TRBD1 (5 bases). Trimming removed 0 bases at V and 6 bases at J, with 9 bases between. The CDR3 runs 13 residues. Germline values: CDR1 SGHNT, CDR2 YYREEE (reference sequence).

The chain joins TRBV20-1 to TRBJ1-5, with D possibly being TRBD1 (5 bases). The V gene's germline CDR1 is DFQATT and CDR2 SNEGSKA (reference sequence). This CDR3 contains 13 residues. Trimming removed 3 bases from V and 3 bases from J, with 9 bases in between. Here the CDR3 reads CSASGGANQPQHF. The CDR3 bases are TGCAGTGCTAGTGGGGGTGCCAATCAGCCCCAGCATTTT.

This chain links TRBV6-5 with TRBJ1-1, with 7 bases matching TRBD1. With 5 bases clipped from V and 1 base from J, the junction kept 7 bases outside the gene matches. Germline CDR1 is MNHEY and CDR2 is SVGAGI. The CDR3 has 15 amino acids. The chain's CDR3 is CASSHTGTENTEAFF. CDR3 nucleotide sequence: TGTGCCAGCAGTCATACGGGGACAGAGAACACTGAAGCTTTCTTT.

The chain has TRBV5-8 and TRBJ2-5; no reliable D call. Trimming pared 7 bases from V and 4 bases from J, leaving 20 bases between. This CDR3 spans 15 amino acids. Germline V gene sequence: CDR1 SGHTS, CDR2 YDEGEE. CDR3 sequence reads: CASSRVVNYGETQYF. DNA for the CDR3: TGTGCCAGCTCCCGGGTCGTAAATTATGGAGAGACCCAGTACTTC.

The V call is TRBV5-1, the J call TRBJ1-1, with D possibly matching TRBD1 (6 bases). Looked up from germline, CDR1 is SGHRS and CDR2 is YFSETQ. The CDR3 spans 15 residues. V was pared by 0 bases and J by 4 bases, with 13 bases between. This CDR3 reads CASSLEGGPGTEAFF. In DNA form, the CDR3 reads TGCGCCAGCAGCTTGGAGGGGGGGCCGGGCACTGAAGCTTTCTTT.

This sequence joins TRBV5-1 and TRBJ1-1; TRBD1 matches at 8 bases. This CDR3 contains 16 residues. V lost 0 bases, J lost 2 bases, and 6 bases stayed unmatched. CDR1 and CDR2 from the germline V gene are SGHRS and YFSETQ. The CDR3 here is CASSLETGVGNTEAFF. In nucleotides, the CDR3 is TGCGCCAGCAGCTTGGAGACAGGGGTGGGCAACACTGAAGCTTTCTTT.

This clone has only a few counts. This chain joins TRBV7-9 and TRBJ1-3; D possibly corresponds to TRBD1 (5 bases). Trimming stripped 1 base from V and 0 bases from J, with 10 bases between. Germline V gene lookup returns CDR1 SEHNR and CDR2 FQNEAQ (reference sequence). The CDR3 runs 16 residues. CDR3 sequence: CASSLGDLSSGNTIYF. DNA for the CDR3: TGTGCCAGCAGCTTAGGGGACCTAAGCTCTGGAAACACCATATATTTT.

The V and J genes are TRBV10-3 and TRBJ2-1; 12 positions match TRBD2. CDR1 ENHRY and CDR2 SYGVKD come from the germline V gene. J was trimmed by 7 bases and V by 10 bases; bases with no gene match: 17. The CDR3 runs 17 residues. The CDR3 DNA follows: TGTGCCACCAGAGACCTAGCGGGAGGGCCGGTTTCGAATGAGCAGTTCTTC. Its protein product is CATRDLAGGPVSNEQFF.

The chain links TRBV5-1 to TRBJ2-7; 8 bases align to TRBD2. V gave up 0 bases and J gave up 3 bases; unmatched junction bases: 11. Germline lookup yields CDR1 SGHRS and CDR2 YFSETQ. There are 17 residues in the CDR3. CDR3 region: CASSLAPAGASIYEQYF. CDR3 coding DNA: TGCGCCAGCAGCTTGGCGCCAGCGGGGGCTTCAATCTACGAGCAGTACTTC.

The gene calls are TRBV5-1 and TRBJ2-3, with 9 bases identical to TRBD1. Germline V lookup: CDR1 SGHRS, CDR2 YFSETQ. The CDR3 contains 17 residues. J gave up 3 bases and V 4 bases, and 12 bases lay outside the gene matches. The CDR3 bases are TGCGCCAGCAGCCAAAACCTCCCGGACAGGGGTACAGATACGCAGTATTTT. Translation: CASSQNLPDRGTDTQYF.

The chain carries TRBV19 and TRBJ1-3; D not resolved. This CDR3 has 13 amino acids. V dropped 3 bases and J dropped 6 bases, with 9 bases sitting between them. CDR1 is LNHDA and CDR2 is SQIVND in the germline V gene (reference sequence). CDR3 nucleotides: TGTGCCAGTAGTATCCGGGCCGCAAACACCATATATTTT. Its protein product is CASSIRAANTIYF.